This record looks at one T cell receptor (beta chain) sequence and its context. Antigen unknown. The sample is drawn from a study of CD4 T cells in relation to SARS-CoV-2 and coronaviruses. Study in general: Shared crossreactive spike epitopes were mapped to their HLA restriction.

Findings and limits, study-wide: Pre-pandemic and post-infection samples never came from the same donor.

Deep TCR-beta sequencing used DNA from uncultured naive and memory CD4+ T cells. Using immunoSEQ multiplex PCR, the repertoire was profiled, and TCRdb retains in-frame clones only, with some absent. This sample yields more than 50,000 clones, of which roughly 88% are seen a single time; 1.1% to 1.5% belongs to the top ten. Unexposed donor CD4+ T cells date from 2011-2018, before the COVID-19 pandemic. Material: memory CD4+ T cells from PBMCs. This TCR came from a human donor in good health.

The CDR3 here is CASGLAQSLAGSYNEQFF. CDR3 coding DNA: TGTGCTAGTGGTTTGGCCCAGAGTTTAGCGGGAAGTTACAATGAGCAGTTCTTC. This rearrangement joins TRBV12-5 to TRBJ2-1, with 8 bases that match TRBD2. V was clipped by 1 base and J by 4 bases; unmatched bases: 12. CDR3 length equals 18 residues. Germline CDR1 and CDR2: LGHNT and FRNRAP.